This T cell receptor (beta chain) derives from a study of cytomegalovirus exposure and HLA in healthy donors. The PCR contained 60 Vbeta and 13 Jbeta primers. Generated by immunoSEQ multiplex PCR, the TCRdb table keeps only in-frame clones and is missing some. The table records about 200,000 clones, approximately 83% of them present only once. From germline, CDR1 is LNHDA and CDR2 SQIVND (reference sequence). V was clipped by 4 bases and J by 0 bases, with 12 bases between them. This CDR3 is built from 15 residues. Study-wide findings and caveats: The authors later found HLA-associated TCR beta chains more clonally expanded than equally common others. Another analysis was done later, and it associated 16,951 TCR beta sequences with HLA alleles at 0.05 false discovery rate. Segments of the TCR beta V type were, in most cases, productive about 87% or about 30% of the time in an earlier analysis.

A remark on this clone: Its cognate antigen is unknown.

Each of the donors was a healthy bone marrow donor. The gene calls are TRBV19 and TRBJ1-2, with D unclear. The clonotype originates from a boy younger than 10 in good health and CMV-seronegative. What was sequenced was PBMCs. The DNA of the CDR3 is TGTGCCAGTAGTAACGGGTTGAGAGCTAACTATGGCTACACCTTC. Translation gives CASSNGLRANYGYTF.